This T cell receptor (beta chain) was recovered during a study of glioma-infiltrating T cells. Findings and limits, study-wide: Gliomas, especially low-grade, showed above-expected tissue-blood divergence; non-neoplastic patients showed below. Very few CDR3 sequences were shared between tissue and blood.

In this sample, this clonotype turned up a few times. What it binds is unknown. Amplification of TCR alpha and beta CDR3 regions from RNA used iRepertoire nested multiplex PCR. Input was 100-400 ng of tissue mRNA or PBMC total RNA. TCRdb redid the calling of the multiplex PCR reads with MiXCR, one entry per CDR3 protein. The table includes approximately 110,000 distinct CDR3 sequences, 20% to 25% detected once. The sequencing sample was made of glioma tissue, nonneoplastic brain tissue, or PBMCs (not recorded which). The source is a human donor with low-grade glioma or glioblastoma, undergoing nonglioma brain surgery, or in good health (not recorded which).

CDR3 DNA sequence: TGTGCCAGCAGTGAGAGAGCTGGGGCCAACGTCCTGACTTTC. This encodes CASSERAGANVLTF. J is TRBJ2-6 and V is TRBV2; D not certain. The CDR3 covers 14 residues. CDR1 and CDR2 (germline): SNHLY, FYNNEI. Trimming removed 3 bases at V and 2 bases at J, with 5 bases between.